The entry below gives a single T cell receptor (beta chain) sequence along with its context. This entry is derived from a study of glioma-infiltrating T cells after dendritic cell vaccination. Study-level information: Patients had newly diagnosed or recurrent glioblastoma and received dendritic cell vaccines.

Clones were sequenced by immunoSEQ multiplex PCR, and TCRdb holds only the in-frame ones, with some missing. Counted here are 90,000 to 100,000 clones, approximately 81% occurring once; the ten biggest clones make up less than 7%. The receptor was derived from a human donor with glioblastoma. The input for sequencing was blood, taken before dendritic cell vaccination.

The CDR3 coding sequence is TGTGCCAGCACCCAAGTGGCTGGACAGGGAAGCTATGGCTACACCTTC. It is translated as CASTQVAGQGSYGYTF. The genes are TRBV6-6 and TRBJ1-2, with 8 nucleotides matching TRBD1. V lost 7 bases and J lost 4; bases outside the gene matches: 14. CDR3 length: 16 residues. Germline V CDR1 and CDR2: MNHNY, SVGAGI (reference sequence).